This TCR beta chain was recovered during a study of cytomegalovirus exposure and HLA in healthy donors listed by TCRdb under 2017. Broadly, across the study: An earlier analysis of 587 of the donors reported roughly 300 Gb of sequence data and 90 million to 120 million unique TCR beta sequences obtained from roughly 170 million T cells. The study aimed to test whether cataloging public T cell receptors could reveal signatures of past pathogen exposure. To decide whether each TCR beta V gene segment behaved as functional or pseudogenic, an earlier analysis of nearly 600 of the donors relied on high-throughput TCR beta sequencing. Across approximately 400 genotyped donors of the cohort, an average of approximately 240,000 unique TCR beta nucleotide sequences per donor were sequenced, and roughly 17% of those sequences were non-productive. Rather than drawing on any new phenotypic data, the later analysis identified candidate immune exposures from TCR beta sequences and the way those sequences occurred across donors. In addition to the first cohort of 666 subjects, a separate validation cohort of approximately 130 different subjects was used. In a later analysis, previously published TCR beta repertoires from 666 donors were re-analyzed and high-resolution HLA genotyping was added so that TCR occurrence patterns could be studied. The study used immunosequencing to profile the T cell repertoires of hundreds of subjects and linked those repertoires to cytomegalovirus serostatus. The number of typed donors differed by locus: roughly 629-640 for A, B, C, DRB1 and DQB1; 500 to 550 for DQA1; approximately 610 for DPA1; and about 450 for DPB1. Around 330 gigabases of sequencing data and roughly 80 million unique TCR sequences made up an early release that covered some 640 HLA-typed donors. A later genetic analysis took genome-wide SNP genotypes for 398 of the 666 donors and used that subset as a discovery cohort. Because of strong linkage in the cohort, roughly five DR-DQ haplotypes were treated as single units for association and clustering. All discovery cohort repertoires had been generated using a single sequencing platform. HLA typing included class I and class II loci at four-digit resolution. The study combined high-throughput TCR immunosequencing, statistical association of individual TCRs with disease status, and machine learning to predict cytomegalovirus infection status. Alongside the repertoire data, information on donor age, sex, ethnicity and CMV serostatus was compiled. Among the roughly 370 genotyped donors, around 79% belonged to the genetic ancestry cluster associated with self-reported Caucasian donors.

The cysteine opens and the phenylalanine closes a CDR3 of 13 amino acids. Here the CDR3 DNA is all that survives: 39 bases in frame from base 1. Based on the germline V gene, the CDR1 and CDR2 sequences are LGHNT and FRNRAP. V lost 5 bases and J lost 4 bases; the stretch between them is 10 bases long. Libraries came from the immunoSEQ multiplex PCR assay. For the multiplex PCR, a mixture combining 60 forward primers for TCR Vbeta segments and 13 reverse primers for TCR Jbeta segments was used. Amplification of the CDR3 region of rearranged TCR beta genes was performed with a multiplex PCR assay on genomic DNA. The Illumina HiSeq System was used to sequence the amplified TCR beta libraries as 87-base-pair reads. Regarding the original processing steps: In a later analysis, approximately 74 million unique TCR beta chains were counted across the approximately 640 repertoires, and approximately 9.9 million of these chains were shared by at least two donors. Raw reads were error-corrected and collapsed into unique sequences by a nearest-neighbor algorithm in which closely related sequences were merged to remove PCR and sequencing errors. To assign V, D and J gene segments, CDR3 sequences were aligned to IMGT reference sequences. For a sequence to be retained, at least a six-nucleotide match to both a V gene segment and a J gene segment was required. A rearrangement counted as productive if the CDR3 had no stop codons and remained in frame with V and J, and every other rearrangement counted as non-productive. CDR3 was defined by IMGT convention, running from the second conserved V-encoded cysteine to the conserved J-encoded phenylalanine. The earlier analysis of fewer than 700 of the donors excluded sequences that lacked an unambiguous match to a single V gene segment. An earlier analysis of a few hundred of the donors classified V segments as functional when productive rearrangements were above 56.7% and as segregating when the standard deviation between donors was above 5%. A statistical classification framework was built for diagnosing cytomegalovirus status from the catalog of TCR beta chain sequences. A later analysis assigned V and J genes by comparing TCR nucleotide sequences with IMGT/GENE-DB human TR gene sequences. A later analysis assigned CDR3 sequences and most-parsimonious VDJ recombination scenarios with the TCRdist pipeline. In a later analysis, each TCR beta chain was defined by its CDR3 amino acid sequence together with its V-gene family, and reads lacking a unique V-gene family were excluded. As a way to deal with suspected cross-contamination and a sequencing artifact, a later analysis dropped roughly 600 nucleotide sequences that were highly shared and had low generation probability. For each public chain, a later analysis derived a clonal expansion index from normalized ranks of inferred template counts within each repertoire. A later analysis computed generation probabilities with a VDJ recombination model fitted to out-of-frame rearrangements, and checked the results against IGoR. Hypergeometric tests were used in a later analysis to score TCR-TCR, TCR-HLA and TCR-CMV co-occurrence, with a repertoire-size bias correction applied to the TCR pairs. False discovery rates were estimated in a later analysis by permuting HLA or CMV assignments 20 times. A later analysis grouped co-occurring TCRs with DBSCAN, adding TCRdist sequence similarity when clustering within HLA-allele-positive subsets. Repertoires with fewer than 30,000 or more than 120,000 public chains were left out of co-occurrence clustering, as were five repertoires with anomalous nucleotide sharing. TCRdb retrieved this table from immuneACCESS and kept in-frame rearrangements only. Not all clones are present; in checked studies, unresolved V genes account for under half, and no reason is known for the remainder. Clone size and V and J calls were adopted from that table, with D and trimming inferred from the DNA. The sample table contains some 200,000 clones; only one count was recorded for approximately 84% of them. 3.8% of the sample is taken by the ten largest.

In total, just over 650 healthy bone marrow donors made up the cohort. Cohort members were all nominally healthy when sampled, although unrecorded immune exposures were likely present. The donor tested CMV seronegative and was one of the 352 seronegative cohort members. A peripheral blood sample was collected from each donor, and TCR beta sequencing was performed on peripheral blood mononuclear cells. The Qiagen DNeasy Blood Extraction Kit was used to extract genomic DNA from the blood cell samples. The paper as a whole reports these results and caveats: Compared with equally common non-associated chains, HLA-associated TCR beta chains in a later analysis were more clonally expanded and had lower generation probabilities. Immune exposure information for the cohort was limited to CMV serostatus. Specific HLA alleles were associated with about 17,000 TCR beta sequences at a false discovery rate of 0.05 in a later analysis. Broadly in line with IMGT annotations, most TCR beta V segments showed up in productive rearrangements about 87% or about 30% of the time in an earlier analysis of 587 of the donors. Because HLA typing was unavailable for some donors at each locus, only the typed subset was used in association tests. A later analysis found that TCR association rates varied across HLA loci, with DRB1 alleles showing the most associated TCRs and HLA-C alleles the fewest. A later genetic analysis reported fewer N-insertions in productive TCRs among donors in an Asian-associated ancestry cluster than the roughly 620-donor mean. In a later analysis, several top co-occurrence clusters were reported to appear linked to parvovirus B19, influenza, CMV and Epstein-Barr virus. Presence/absence analyses assumed roughly uniform sequencing depth across donors, an assumption that may not hold. The study listed 150 to 200 TCR beta chains as associated with cytomegalovirus. Three of the identified cytomegalovirus-associated TCR beta chains were confirmed in vitro to be specific for cytomegalovirus antigens. When HLA alleles, especially DR and DQ, strongly co-occurred, attributing TCR associations to individual alleles was difficult. In this cohort, only TCR beta chains were sequenced, and detectable features were limited by the absence of alpha or paired-chain data. A further reported finding was that TCR beta sequences accurately predicted the HLA-A and HLA-B alleles for most subjects in the first cohort. Because counts were too low, 15 to 20 rarely observed V segments, including chromosome 9 orphons, were excluded from the earlier analysis of under 650 of the donors. The classifier was reported to diagnose cytomegalovirus status with high specificity and sensitivity in both the original cohort and the validation cohort. Some IMGT-functional V segments, including TRBV6-2 and TRBV6-3, could not be distinguished by the 87-base-pair reads and were therefore excluded. Correlated functional status among segregating V segments might reflect linkage disequilibrium, but an unknown experimental factor could not be ruled out. According to the authors, the approach could potentially be generalized to other disease states and immunological phenotypes. A cluster of highly shared sequence variants was judged likely to be a technical artifact of the sequencing pipeline. Most CMV-associated TCR beta chains appeared to be HLA-restricted in a later analysis, and the HLA associations seemed to be driven largely by CMV exposure. Across donors, most TCR sequences were observed very rarely, whereas some public TCRs were present in many individuals. A later genetic analysis associated a missense DCLRE1C variant with V-gene and J-gene trimming of TCR beta chains, and an independent cohort replicated the association.

As concerns this clone: Its antigen has not been determined. No clone much larger than this one lies a single base away; base qualities are absent.

The receptor was derived from a man aged 45-60 years in good health and CMV-seronegative. What was sequenced was PBMCs. The rearranged chain carries TRBV12-5 and TRBJ2-3; perhaps TRBD2 is the D gene, with 5 bases matching. The CDR3: CASGPPGADTQYF. The DNA reads TGTGCTAGTGGTCCCCCCGGGGCAGATACGCAGTATTTT.